The TCR beta chain under discussion was sequenced for a study of tumor-infiltrating lymphocytes in primary liver carcinoma. Study at large: By surgical resection, the patients were treated for their primary liver carcinoma.

Regarding the study as a whole: When set against blood, tumors had a significantly higher top-250-clone fraction (p = 0.039).

Unsorted whole blood supplied the blood RNA, and germline DNA was isolated too. A constant-region primer primed TCR beta cDNA synthesis from 400 to 600 ng of total RNA. TCR beta libraries came from three nested multiplex PCR rounds using slightly modified ARM-PCR. A C-beta reverse primer and TRBV1-TRBV30 forward primers served in each of the first two PCR rounds, at roughly 10 cycles apiece. TCRdb passed the multiplex PCR reads through MiXCR, listing each CDR3 protein once. The sample includes hundreds of thousands of distinct CDR3 sequences, approximately 58% of them seen just once. This CDR3 is 15 amino acids long. Germline V lookup: CDR1 SQVTM, CDR2 ANQGSEA. Trimming at V came to 7 bases and at J to 0 bases, leaving 10 bases not matched to a gene. About this clonotype: Its antigen is not known. A much bigger clone sits one base away, suggesting this may be a read error.

The V call is TRBV29-1, the J call TRBJ2-3, with 7 bases that match TRBD1. Sequencing input: peripheral blood. The origin of this receptor is a woman under 40 with primary liver carcinoma and hepatitis B virus infection. CDR3 nucleotides: TGCAGCGCCCAAACAGGGGCTTTTAGCACAGATACGCAGTATTTT. This codes for CSAQTGAFSTDTQYF.